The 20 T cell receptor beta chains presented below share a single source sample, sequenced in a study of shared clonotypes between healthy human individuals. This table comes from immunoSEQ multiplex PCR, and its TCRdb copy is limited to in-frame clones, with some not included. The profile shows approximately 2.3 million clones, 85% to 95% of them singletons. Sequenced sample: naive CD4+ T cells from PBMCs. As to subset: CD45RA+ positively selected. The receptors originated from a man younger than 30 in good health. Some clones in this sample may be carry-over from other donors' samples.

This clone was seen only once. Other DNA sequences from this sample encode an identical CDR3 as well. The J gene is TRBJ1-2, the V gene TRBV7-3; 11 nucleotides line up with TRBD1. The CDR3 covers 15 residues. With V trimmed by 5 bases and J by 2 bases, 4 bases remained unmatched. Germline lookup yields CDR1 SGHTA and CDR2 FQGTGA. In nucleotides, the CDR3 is TGTGCCAGCAGCCCTGGACAGGGGGCGAACTATGGCTACACCTTC. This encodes CASSPGQGANYGYTF.

The CDR3 spells CASSVSNYGYTF. CDR3 nucleotides: TGTGCCAGCAGTGTGTCGAACTATGGCTACACCTTC. V is TRBV2 and J is TRBJ1-2; D uncertain. V was cut by 4 bases and J by 2 bases, with 5 bases left in between. Germline V lookup: CDR1 SNHLY, CDR2 FYNNEI. The CDR3 is made up of 12 amino acids.

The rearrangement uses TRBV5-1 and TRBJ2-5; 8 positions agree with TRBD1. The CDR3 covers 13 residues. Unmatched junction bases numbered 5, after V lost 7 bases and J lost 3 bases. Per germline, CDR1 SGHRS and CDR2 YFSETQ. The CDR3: CASGQDREETQYF. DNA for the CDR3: TGCGCCAGCGGACAGGACAGGGAAGAGACCCAGTACTTC.

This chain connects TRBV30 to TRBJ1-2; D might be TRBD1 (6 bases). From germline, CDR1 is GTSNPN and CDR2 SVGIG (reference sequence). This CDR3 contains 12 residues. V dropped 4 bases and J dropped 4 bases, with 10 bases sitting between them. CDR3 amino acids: CAWIQGSYGYTF. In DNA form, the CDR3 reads TGTGCCTGGATTCAGGGGTCCTATGGCTACACCTTC.

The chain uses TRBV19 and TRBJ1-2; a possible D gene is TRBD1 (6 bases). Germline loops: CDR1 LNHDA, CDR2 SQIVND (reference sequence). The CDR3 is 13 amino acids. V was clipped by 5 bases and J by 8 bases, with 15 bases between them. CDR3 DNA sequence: TGTGCCAGTAGTTCGCTGGACAGACGCGGCTACACCTTC. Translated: CASSSLDRRGYTF.

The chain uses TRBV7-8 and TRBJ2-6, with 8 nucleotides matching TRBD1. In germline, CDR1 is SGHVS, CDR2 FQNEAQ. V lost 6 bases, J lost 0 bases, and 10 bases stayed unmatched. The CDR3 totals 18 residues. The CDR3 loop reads CASRSRRQGASGANVLTF. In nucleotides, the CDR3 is TGTGCCAGCAGATCACGCCGGCAGGGGGCCTCTGGGGCCAACGTCCTGACTTTC.

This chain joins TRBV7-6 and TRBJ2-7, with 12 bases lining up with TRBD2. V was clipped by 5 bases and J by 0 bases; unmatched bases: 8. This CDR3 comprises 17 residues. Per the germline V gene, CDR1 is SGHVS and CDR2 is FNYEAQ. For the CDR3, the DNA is TGTGCCAGCAGCCTAGGACTAGCGGGACCCAGCTCCTACGAGCAGTACTTC. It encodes CASSLGLAGPSSYEQYF.

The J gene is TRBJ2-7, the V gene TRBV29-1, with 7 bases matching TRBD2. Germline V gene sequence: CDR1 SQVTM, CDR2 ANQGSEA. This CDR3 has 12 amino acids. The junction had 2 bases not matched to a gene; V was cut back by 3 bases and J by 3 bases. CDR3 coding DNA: TGCAGCGTTGACTCTAGCGGCTACGAGCAGTACTTC. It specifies CSVDSSGYEQYF.

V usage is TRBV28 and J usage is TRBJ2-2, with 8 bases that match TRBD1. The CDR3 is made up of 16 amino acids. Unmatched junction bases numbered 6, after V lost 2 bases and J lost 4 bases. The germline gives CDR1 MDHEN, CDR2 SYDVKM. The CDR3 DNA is TGTGCCAGCAGTTTAGAAGGACAGGGCCTCACCGGGGAGCTGTTTTTT. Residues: CASSLEGQGLTGELFF.

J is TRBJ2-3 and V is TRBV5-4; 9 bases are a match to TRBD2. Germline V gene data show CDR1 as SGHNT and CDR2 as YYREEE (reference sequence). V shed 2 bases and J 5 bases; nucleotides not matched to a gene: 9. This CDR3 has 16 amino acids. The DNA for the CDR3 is TGTGCCAGCAGCTTAATGGCTAGCGGGATCGGAGATACGCAGTATTTT. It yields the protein CASSLMASGIGDTQYF. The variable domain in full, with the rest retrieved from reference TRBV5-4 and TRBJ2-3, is ETGVTQSPTHLIKTRGQQVTLRCSSQSGHNTVSWYQQALGQGPQFIFQYYREEENGRGNFPPRFSGLQFPNYSSELNVNALELDDSALYLCASSLMASGIGDTQYFGPGTRLTVL.

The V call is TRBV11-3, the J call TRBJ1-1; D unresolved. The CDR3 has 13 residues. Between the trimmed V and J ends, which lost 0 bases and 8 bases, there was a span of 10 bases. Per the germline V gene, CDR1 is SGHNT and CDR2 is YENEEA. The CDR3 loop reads CASSLDRAGEAFF. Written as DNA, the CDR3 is TGTGCCAGCAGCTTAGATCGGGCTGGAGAAGCTTTCTTT.

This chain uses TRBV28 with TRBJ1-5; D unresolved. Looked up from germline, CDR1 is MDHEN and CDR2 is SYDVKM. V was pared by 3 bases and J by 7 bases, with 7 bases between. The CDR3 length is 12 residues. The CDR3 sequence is CASSFTQQPQHF. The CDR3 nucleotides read TGTGCCAGCAGTTTTACCCAACAGCCCCAGCATTTT.

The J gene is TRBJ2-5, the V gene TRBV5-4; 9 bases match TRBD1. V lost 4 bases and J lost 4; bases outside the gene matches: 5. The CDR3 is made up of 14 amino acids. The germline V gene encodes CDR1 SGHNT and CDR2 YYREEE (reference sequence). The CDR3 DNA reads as TGTGCCAGCAGCACACAGGGGGCATCAGAGACCCAGTACTTC. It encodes CASSTQGASETQYF.

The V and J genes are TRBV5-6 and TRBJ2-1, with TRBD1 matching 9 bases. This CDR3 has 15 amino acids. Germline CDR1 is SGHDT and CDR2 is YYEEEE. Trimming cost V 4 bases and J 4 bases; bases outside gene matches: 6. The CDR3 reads CASSQDRGGYNEQFF. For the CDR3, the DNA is TGTGCCAGCAGCCAGGACAGGGGAGGTTACAATGAGCAGTTCTTC.

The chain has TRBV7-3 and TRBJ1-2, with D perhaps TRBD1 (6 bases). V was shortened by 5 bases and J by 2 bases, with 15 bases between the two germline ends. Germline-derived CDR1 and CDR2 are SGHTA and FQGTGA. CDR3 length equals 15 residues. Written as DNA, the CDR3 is TGTGCCAGCAGCCCCCGGGGGGCCGCGAACTATGGCTACACCTTC. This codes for CASSPRGAANYGYTF.

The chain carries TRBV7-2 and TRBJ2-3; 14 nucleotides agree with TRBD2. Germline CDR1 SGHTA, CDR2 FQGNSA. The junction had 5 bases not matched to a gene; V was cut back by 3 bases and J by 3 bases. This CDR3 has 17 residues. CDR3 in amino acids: CASSFRGTSGSTDTQYF. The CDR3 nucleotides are TGTGCCAGCAGCTTTAGAGGGACTAGCGGGAGTACAGATACGCAGTATTTT. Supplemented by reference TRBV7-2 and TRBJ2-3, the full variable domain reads GAGVSQSPSNKVTEKGKDVELRCDPISGHTALYWYRQSLGQGLEFLIYFQGNSAPDKSGLPSDRFSAERTGGSVSTLTIQRTQQEDSAVYLCASSFRGTSGSTDTQYFGPGTRLTVL.

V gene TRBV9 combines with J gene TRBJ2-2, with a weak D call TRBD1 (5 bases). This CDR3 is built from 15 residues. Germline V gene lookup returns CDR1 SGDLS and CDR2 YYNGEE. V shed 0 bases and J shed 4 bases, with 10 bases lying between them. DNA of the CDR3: TGTGCCAGCAGCGTAGCCTTAAGGGGCACCGGGGAGCTGTTTTTT. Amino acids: CASSVALRGTGELFF.

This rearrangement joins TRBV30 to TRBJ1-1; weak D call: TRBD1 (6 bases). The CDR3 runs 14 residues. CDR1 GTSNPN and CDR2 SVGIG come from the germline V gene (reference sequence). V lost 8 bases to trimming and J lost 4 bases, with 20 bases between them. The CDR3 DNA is TGTGCCATCACACGGACAGCCGCCACCACTGAAGCTTTCTTT. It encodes CAITRTAATTEAFF.

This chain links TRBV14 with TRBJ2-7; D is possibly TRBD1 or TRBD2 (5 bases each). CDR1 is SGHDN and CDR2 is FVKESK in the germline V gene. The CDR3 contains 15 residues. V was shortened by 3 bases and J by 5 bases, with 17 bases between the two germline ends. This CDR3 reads CASSHFVRDGDEQYF. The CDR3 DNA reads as TGTGCCAGCAGCCATTTTGTACGGGACGGGGACGAGCAGTACTTC.

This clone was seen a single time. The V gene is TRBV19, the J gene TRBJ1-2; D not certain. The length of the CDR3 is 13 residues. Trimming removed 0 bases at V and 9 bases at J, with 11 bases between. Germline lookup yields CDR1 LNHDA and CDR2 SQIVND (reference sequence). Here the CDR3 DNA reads TGTGCCAGTAGTATAGATCTAATGGGAAGCTACACCTTC. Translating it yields CASSIDLMGSYTF.